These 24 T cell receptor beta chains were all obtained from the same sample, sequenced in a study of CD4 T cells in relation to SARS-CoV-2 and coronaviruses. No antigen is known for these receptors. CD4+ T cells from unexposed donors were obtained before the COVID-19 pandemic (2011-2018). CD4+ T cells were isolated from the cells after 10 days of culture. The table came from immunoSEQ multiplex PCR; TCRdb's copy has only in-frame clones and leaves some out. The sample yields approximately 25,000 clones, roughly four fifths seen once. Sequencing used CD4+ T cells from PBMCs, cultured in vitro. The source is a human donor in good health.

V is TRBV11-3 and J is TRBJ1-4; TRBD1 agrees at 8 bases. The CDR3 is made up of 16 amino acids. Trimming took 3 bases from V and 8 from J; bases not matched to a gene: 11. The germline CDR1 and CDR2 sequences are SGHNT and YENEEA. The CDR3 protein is CASSFPQDRVGEKLFF. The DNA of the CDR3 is TGTGCCAGCAGCTTCCCCCAGGACAGGGTTGGCGAAAAACTGTTTTTT. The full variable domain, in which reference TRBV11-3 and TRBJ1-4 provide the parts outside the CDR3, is EAGVVQSPRYKIIEKKQPVAFWCNPISGHNTLYWYLQNLGQGPELLIRYENEEAVDDSQLPKDRFSAERLKGVDSTLKIQPAELGDSAVYLCASSFPQDRVGEKLFFGSGTQLSVL.

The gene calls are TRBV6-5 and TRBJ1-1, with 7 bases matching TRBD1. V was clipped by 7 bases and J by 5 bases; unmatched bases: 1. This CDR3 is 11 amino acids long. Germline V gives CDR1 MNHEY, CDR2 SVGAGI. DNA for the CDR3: TGTGCCAGCACAGGGGGGACTGAAGCTTTCTTT. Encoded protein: CASTGGTEAFF.

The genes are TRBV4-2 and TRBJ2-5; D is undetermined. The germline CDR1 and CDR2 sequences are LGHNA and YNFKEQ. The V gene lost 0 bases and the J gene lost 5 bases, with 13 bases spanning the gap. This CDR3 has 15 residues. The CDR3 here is CASSQDVLVLETQYF. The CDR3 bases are TGTGCCAGCAGCCAAGATGTACTGGTTCTGGAGACCCAGTACTTC.

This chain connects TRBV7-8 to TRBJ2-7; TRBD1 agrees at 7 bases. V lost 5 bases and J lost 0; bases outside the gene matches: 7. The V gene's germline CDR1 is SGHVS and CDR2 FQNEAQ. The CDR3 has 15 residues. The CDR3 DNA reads TGTGCCAGCAGCGGGCGACAGGGATCCTCCTACGAGCAGTACTTC. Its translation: CASSGRQGSSYEQYF.

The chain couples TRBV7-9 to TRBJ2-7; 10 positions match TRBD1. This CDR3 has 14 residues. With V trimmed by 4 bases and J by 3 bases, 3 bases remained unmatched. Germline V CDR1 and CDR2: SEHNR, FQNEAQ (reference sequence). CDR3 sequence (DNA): TGTGCCAGCAGCTCAGACAGGGGGCACTACGAGCAGTACTTC. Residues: CASSSDRGHYEQYF.

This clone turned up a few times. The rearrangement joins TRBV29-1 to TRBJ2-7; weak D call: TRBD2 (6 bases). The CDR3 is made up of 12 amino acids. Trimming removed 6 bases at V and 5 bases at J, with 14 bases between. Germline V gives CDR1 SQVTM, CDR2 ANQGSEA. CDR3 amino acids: CSVQRRENEQYF. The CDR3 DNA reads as TGCAGCGTCCAAAGGAGGGAAAACGAGCAGTACTTC.

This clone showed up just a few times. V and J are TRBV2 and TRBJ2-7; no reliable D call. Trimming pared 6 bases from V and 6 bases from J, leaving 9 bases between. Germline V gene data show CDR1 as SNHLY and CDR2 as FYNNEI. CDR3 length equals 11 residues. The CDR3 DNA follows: TGTGCCAGCAGGGCCGATGGCGAGCAGTACTTC. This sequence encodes CASRADGEQYF.

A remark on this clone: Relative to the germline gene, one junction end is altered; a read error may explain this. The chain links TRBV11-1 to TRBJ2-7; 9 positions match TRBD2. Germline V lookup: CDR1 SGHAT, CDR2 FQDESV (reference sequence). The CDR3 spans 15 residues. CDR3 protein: CASSLAGLESYEQYF. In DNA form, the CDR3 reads TGTGCCAGCAGCCTAGCGGGACTTGAGAGCTACGAGCAGTACTTC.

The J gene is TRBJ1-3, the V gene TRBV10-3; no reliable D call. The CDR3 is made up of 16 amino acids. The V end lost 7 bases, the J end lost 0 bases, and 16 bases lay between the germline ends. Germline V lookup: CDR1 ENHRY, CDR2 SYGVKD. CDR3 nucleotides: TGTGCCATCACCTCTGGACCCTATAACTCTGGAAACACCATATATTTT. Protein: CAITSGPYNSGNTIYF.

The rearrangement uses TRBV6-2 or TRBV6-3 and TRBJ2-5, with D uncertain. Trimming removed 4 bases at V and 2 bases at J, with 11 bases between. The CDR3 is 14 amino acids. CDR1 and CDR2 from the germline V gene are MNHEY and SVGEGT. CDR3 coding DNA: TGTGCCAGCAGTTGGGTGGCACTGCAAGAGACCCAGTACTTC. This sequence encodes CASSWVALQETQYF.

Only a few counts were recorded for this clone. The DNA for the CDR3 is TGTGCCAGCAGCCAACTTCTAGCCGGACTAGCGGGAGCGGGCACCGGGGAGCTGTTTTTT. It yields the protein CASSQLLAGLAGAGTGELFF. The V and J genes are TRBV3-1 (or the pseudogene TRBV3-2) and TRBJ2-2; the match to TRBD2 covers 13 bases. Germline V gene data show CDR1 as LGHDT and CDR2 as YNNKEL (reference sequence). V shed 2 bases, J shed 4 bases, and the junction held 13 bases outside the gene matches. CDR3 size: 20 residues.

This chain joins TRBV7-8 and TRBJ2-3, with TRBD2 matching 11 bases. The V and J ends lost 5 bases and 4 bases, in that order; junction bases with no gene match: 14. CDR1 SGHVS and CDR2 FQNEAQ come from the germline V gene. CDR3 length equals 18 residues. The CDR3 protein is CASSLRRVRLAGPDTQYF. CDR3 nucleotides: TGTGCCAGCAGCCTCCGCCGTGTCAGACTAGCGGGACCAGATACGCAGTATTTT.

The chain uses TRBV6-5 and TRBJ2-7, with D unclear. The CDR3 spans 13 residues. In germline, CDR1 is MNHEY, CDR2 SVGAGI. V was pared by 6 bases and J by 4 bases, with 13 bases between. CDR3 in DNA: TGTGCCAGCAGCCCGACCGCCTTTTACGAGCAGTACTTC. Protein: CASSPTAFYEQYF.

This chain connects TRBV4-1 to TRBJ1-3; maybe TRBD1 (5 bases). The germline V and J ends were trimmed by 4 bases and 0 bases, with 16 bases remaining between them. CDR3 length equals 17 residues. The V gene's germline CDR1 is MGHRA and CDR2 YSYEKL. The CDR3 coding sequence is TGCGCCAGCAGCCGAGAGCCGGGACCCAACTCTGGAAACACCATATATTTT. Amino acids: CASSREPGPNSGNTIYF.

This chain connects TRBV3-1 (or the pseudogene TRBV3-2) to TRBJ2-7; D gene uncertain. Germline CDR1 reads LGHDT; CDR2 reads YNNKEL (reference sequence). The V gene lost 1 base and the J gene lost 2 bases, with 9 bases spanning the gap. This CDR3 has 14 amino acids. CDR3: CASSQVSVTYEQYF. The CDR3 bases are TGTGCCAGCAGCCAAGTTTCTGTCACCTACGAGCAGTACTTC.

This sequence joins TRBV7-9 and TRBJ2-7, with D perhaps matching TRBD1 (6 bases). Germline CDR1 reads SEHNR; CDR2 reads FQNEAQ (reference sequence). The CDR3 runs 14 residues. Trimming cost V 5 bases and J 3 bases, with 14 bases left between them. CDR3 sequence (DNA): TGTGCCAGCAGCGTACAGGGTCAGGGCTACGAGCAGTACTTC. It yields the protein CASSVQGQGYEQYF. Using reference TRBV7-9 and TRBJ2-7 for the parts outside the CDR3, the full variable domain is DTGVSQNPRHKITKRGQNVTFRCDPISEHNRLYWYRQTLGQGPEFLTYFQNEAQLEKSRLLSDRFSAERPKGSFSTLEIQRTEQGDSAMYLCASSVQGQGYEQYFGPGTRLTVT.

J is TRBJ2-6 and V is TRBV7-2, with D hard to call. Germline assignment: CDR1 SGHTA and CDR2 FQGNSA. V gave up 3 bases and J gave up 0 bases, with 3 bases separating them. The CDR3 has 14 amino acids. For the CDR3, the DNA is TGTGCCAGCAGCTTGGGCTCTGGGGCCAACGTCCTGACTTTC. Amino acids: CASSLGSGANVLTF.

CDR3 residues: CASSPRDSNYGYTF. As DNA, the CDR3 is TGTGCCAGCAGCCCCCGGGACAGTAACTATGGCTACACCTTC. The chain recombines TRBV3-1 (or the pseudogene TRBV3-2) with TRBJ1-2; 7 bases map to TRBD1. J gave up 1 base and V 4 bases, and 3 bases lay outside the gene matches. The germline V gene has CDR1 LGHDT and CDR2 YNNKEL (reference sequence). CDR3 length equals 14 residues.

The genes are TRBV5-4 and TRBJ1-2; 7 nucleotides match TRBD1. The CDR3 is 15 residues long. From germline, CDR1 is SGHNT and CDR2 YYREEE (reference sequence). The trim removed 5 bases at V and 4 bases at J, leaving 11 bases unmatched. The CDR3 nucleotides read TGTGCCAGCAGGAGGCGGGACAGAAGGAGCTATGGCTACACCTTC. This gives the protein CASRRRDRRSYGYTF.

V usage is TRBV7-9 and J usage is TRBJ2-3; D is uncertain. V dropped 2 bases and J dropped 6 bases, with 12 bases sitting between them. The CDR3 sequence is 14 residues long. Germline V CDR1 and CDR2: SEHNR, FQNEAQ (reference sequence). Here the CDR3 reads CASSLSPSSDTQYF. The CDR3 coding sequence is TGTGCCAGCAGCTTAAGCCCCTCGAGCGATACGCAGTATTTT.

The CDR3: CASRTSGGSYNEQFF. CDR3 coding DNA: TGCGCCAGCCGTACTAGCGGGGGCTCCTACAATGAGCAGTTCTTC. The V call is TRBV10-2, the J call TRBJ2-1; 11 bases map to TRBD2. The CDR3 runs 15 residues. The J segment lost 0 bases and the V segment lost 8 bases, leaving 3 bases of the junction unmatched. CDR1 and CDR2 (germline): WSHSY, SAAADI.

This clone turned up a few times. The CDR3 sequence is CASSPPQGREQYF. The CDR3 coding sequence is TGTGCCAGCTCACCACCGCAGGGTCGAGAGCAGTACTTC. This chain joins TRBV18 and TRBJ2-7, with D maybe TRBD1 (5 bases). V dropped 0 bases and J dropped 7 bases, with 10 bases sitting between them. This CDR3 region has 13 residues. Germline CDR1 and CDR2: KGHSH and LQKENI.

CDR3 residues: CASSLALPQYGYTF. CDR3 DNA: TGTGCCAGCAGCTTAGCGCTACCTCAGTATGGCTACACCTTC. The chain employs TRBV7-2 and TRBJ1-2; D gene uncertain. V lost 0 bases to trimming and J lost 5 bases, with 10 bases between them. The length of the CDR3 is 14 residues. Per the germline V gene, CDR1 is SGHTA and CDR2 is FQGNSA. The full variable domain, rest sourced from reference TRBV7-2 and TRBJ1-2, is GAGVSQSPSNKVTEKGKDVELRCDPISGHTALYWYRQSLGQGLEFLIYFQGNSAPDKSGLPSDRFSAERTGGSVSTLTIQRTQQEDSAVYLCASSLALPQYGYTFGSGTRLTVV.

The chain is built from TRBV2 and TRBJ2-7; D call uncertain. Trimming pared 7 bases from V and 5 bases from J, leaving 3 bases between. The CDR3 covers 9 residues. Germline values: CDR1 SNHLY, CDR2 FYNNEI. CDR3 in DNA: TGTGCCAGCAAAAACGAGCAGTACTTC. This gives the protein CASKNEQYF.